Listed below are T cell receptor beta chains from one sample, sequenced in a study of a mutant IDH1 vaccine in newly diagnosed glioma. Clones were sequenced by immunoSEQ multiplex PCR, and TCRdb holds only the in-frame ones, with some missing. The table has 52,000 or so clones, 65% to 90% seen once. Their specific antigens are unknown. Material: PBMCs, obtained from a glioma patient whose treatment included an IDH1 peptide vaccine. These receptors were collected from a woman younger than 30 with glioma. Some clones in this sample may be carry-over from other donors' samples. Each CDR3 is given with its conserved first and last residue. Size tells how often a clone was seen (once, few, many) or the class of an expanded clone, and some rows leave it out.

>TRBV5-1|.|TRBJ2-1
CASSGGGGLYEQFF
>TRBV6-4|.|TRBJ1-1
CASSPGGSAEAFF
>TRBV7-9|.|TRBJ1-2
CASSLGGGRSGYTF
>TRBV5-4|.|TRBJ2-5
CASSPRTGGGQETQYF
>TRBV6-5|.|TRBJ2-7
CASSYNPRGHEQYF
>TRBV5-1|once|TRBJ2-1
CASGLYGGESYNEQFF
>TRBV5-6|once|TRBJ2-7
CASSLPSGGVGYEQYF
>TRBV11-3|.|TRBJ2-7
CASSLDWGLSYEQYF
>TRBV5-1|.|TRBJ2-7
CASSWSGTGSDEQYF
>TRBV20-1|.|TRBJ1-2
CSAREYGYTF
>TRBV4-3|.|TRBJ1-5
CASSQGAVQPQHF
>TRBV9|.|TRBJ2-1
CASSVVGAQGEQFF
>TRBV5-6|.|TRBJ2-7
CASSLGTAAYEQCF
>TRBV5-1|.|TRBJ2-1
CASSLVVGLSNEQFF
>TRBV7-2|.|TRBJ1-1
CASSLRPVRVNTEAFF
>TRBV10-3|.|TRBJ2-3
CATLLGGLADTQYF
>TRBV28|.|TRBJ1-1
CASSLSRFTEAFF
>TRBV5-1|.|.
CASSPGQGLSYEQYF
>TRBV4-3|.|TRBJ1-1
CASSLTTGDTEAFF
>TRBV7-2|.|TRBJ1-3
CASSLFGQSGNTIYF
>TRBV6-6|.|TRBJ2-5
CASSTSERETQYF
>TRBV14|.|TRBJ2-1
CASEFRAGDAKFF
>TRBV7-9|once|TRBJ1-4
CASSFRTPGGVEKLFF
>TRBV27|.|TRBJ2-7
CASSSPGVTRNEQYF
>TRBV2|.|TRBJ2-7
CASSVAGGYEQYF
>TRBV2|.|TRBJ2-5
CASSGGTGETQYF
>TRBV7-9|.|TRBJ1-5
CASTFAGTGVQPQHF
>TRBV30|.|TRBJ1-1
CAWRKQGQGTEAFF
>TRBV2|once|TRBJ2-6
CASSETGPGANVLTF
>TRBV9|.|TRBJ1-2
CASSLQGIANYGYTF
>TRBV27|once|TRBJ1-3
CASSPLGRHSGNTIYF
>TRBV30|.|TRBJ2-5
CAWSVRAEETQYF
>TRBV10-3|once|TRBJ1-1
CAISIDRANTEAFF
>TRBV6-5|.|TRBJ2-7
CASSYGREQYF
>TRBV2|.|TRBJ2-2
CASTRDVGELFF
>TRBV27|.|TRBJ1-3
CASSFGGGDTIYF
>TRBV7-9|.|TRBJ1-1
CASSPQGAVNTEAFF
>TRBV27|.|TRBJ2-2
CASSPLQFTGELFF
>TRBV7-8|.|TRBJ2-1
CASSLGLAGGSVFDEQFF
>TRBV6-6|.|TRBJ2-5
CASSYVRETQYF
>TRBV10-1|.|TRBJ2-5
CASSAGTGLETQYF
>TRBV19|.|TRBJ2-3
CASTLAGSVGADTQYF
>TRBV21-1|.|TRBJ1-2
CASSHGVGLYGYTF
>TRBV10-3|.|TRBJ2-3
CAIRGGTDTQYF
>TRBV10-3|.|TRBJ1-4
CAISESGDTGEKLFF
>TRBV14|.|TRBJ1-2
CASSQGRDLQKFFYGYTF
>TRBV5-6|.|TRBJ1-5
CASSLGQARRPQHF
>TRBV10-1|.|TRBJ1-2
CASSGQPNYGYTF
>TRBV27|.|TRBJ2-1
CASSISGGGNEQFF
>TRBV13|.|TRBJ2-2
CASSGRGASTGELFF
>TRBV9|.|TRBJ2-3
CASSTGLGGTDTQYF
>TRBV30|.|TRBJ1-1
CAWRAEVWGNTEAFF
>TRBV4-2|.|TRBJ1-1
CASSPQGNTEAFF
>TRBV6-5|.|TRBJ2-2
CASSPGRPKAGELFF
>TRBV7-2|.|TRBJ2-2
CASSLRSDRSTGELFF
>TRBV21-1|.|TRBJ1-4
CASSKAGGRGEKLFF